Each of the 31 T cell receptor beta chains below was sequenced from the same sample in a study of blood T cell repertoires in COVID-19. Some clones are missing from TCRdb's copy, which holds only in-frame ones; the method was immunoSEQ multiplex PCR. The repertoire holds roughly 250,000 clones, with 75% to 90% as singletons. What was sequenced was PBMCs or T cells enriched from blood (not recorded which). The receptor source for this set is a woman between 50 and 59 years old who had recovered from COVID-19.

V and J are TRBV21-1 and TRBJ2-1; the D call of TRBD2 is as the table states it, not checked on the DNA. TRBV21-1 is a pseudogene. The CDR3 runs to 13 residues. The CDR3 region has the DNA TGTGCCAGCAGCTCCCGGGGGACTGATGAGCAGTTCTTC. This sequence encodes CASSSRGTDEQFF.

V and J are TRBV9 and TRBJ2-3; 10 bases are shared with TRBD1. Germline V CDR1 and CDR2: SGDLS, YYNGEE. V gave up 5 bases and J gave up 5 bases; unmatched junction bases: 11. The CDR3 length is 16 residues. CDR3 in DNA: TGTGCCAGCAGGGTCTCGACAGGGGGCGGCGGAGATACGCAGTATTTT. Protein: CASRVSTGGGGDTQYF.

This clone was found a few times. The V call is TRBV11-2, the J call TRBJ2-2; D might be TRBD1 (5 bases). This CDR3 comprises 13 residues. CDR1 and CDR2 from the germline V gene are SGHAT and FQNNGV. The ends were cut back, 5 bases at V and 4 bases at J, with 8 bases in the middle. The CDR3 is CASSPQGTGELFF. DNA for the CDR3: TGTGCCAGCAGCCCGCAGGGCACCGGGGAGCTGTTTTTT.

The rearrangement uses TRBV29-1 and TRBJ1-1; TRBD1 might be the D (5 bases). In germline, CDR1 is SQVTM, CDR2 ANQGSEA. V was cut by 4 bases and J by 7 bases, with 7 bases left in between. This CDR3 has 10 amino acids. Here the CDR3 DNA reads TGCAGCGTTGGGGGGGGTGAAGCTTTCTTT. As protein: CSVGGGEAFF.

The CDR3 region has the DNA TGCGCCAGCAGTTCTAGCGGGAGTGGCAAAAACATTCAGTACTTC. Amino acids: CASSSSGSGKNIQYF. The chain is built from TRBV10-1 and TRBJ2-4, with 10 positions matching TRBD2. With V trimmed by 5 bases and J by 3 bases, 4 bases remained unmatched. Germline loops: CDR1 WNHNN, CDR2 SYGVQD (reference sequence). The CDR3 runs 15 residues.

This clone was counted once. CDR3 region: CASSTRLGTSGQSSYNEQFF. The CDR3 nucleotides read TGTGCCAGCAGCACTCGACTTGGGACTAGCGGCCAGAGCTCCTACAATGAGCAGTTCTTC. The chain is built from TRBV7-8 and TRBJ2-1; 11 bases are shared with TRBD2. The CDR3 consists of 20 residues. Germline values: CDR1 SGHVS, CDR2 FQNEAQ. Germline trimming cut 5 bases from V and 0 bases from J; bases unmatched to any gene: 15.

CDR3 loop: CATSDLASARYQETQYF. In DNA, the CDR3 is TGTGCCACCAGTGATTTAGCTAGCGCAAGGTACCAAGAGACCCAGTACTTC. J is TRBJ2-5 and V is TRBV24-1, with D possibly matching TRBD2 (6 bases). The CDR3 spans 17 residues. Trimming left V 1 base short and J 0 bases short, with 14 bases between. Germline CDR1 KGHDR, CDR2 SFDVKD.

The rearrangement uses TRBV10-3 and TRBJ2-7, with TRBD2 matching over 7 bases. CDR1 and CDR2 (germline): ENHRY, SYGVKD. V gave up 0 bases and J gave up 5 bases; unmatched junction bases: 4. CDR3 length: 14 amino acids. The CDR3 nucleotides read TGTGCCATCAGTGAGTCCCTCAGCGGGAACGAGCAGTACTTC. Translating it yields CAISESLSGNEQYF.

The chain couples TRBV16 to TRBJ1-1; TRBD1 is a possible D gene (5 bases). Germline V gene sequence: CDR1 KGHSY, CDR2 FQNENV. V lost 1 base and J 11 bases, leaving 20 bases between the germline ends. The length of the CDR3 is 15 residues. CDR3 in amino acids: CASSQYRASGTNAFF. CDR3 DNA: TGTGCCAGCAGCCAATATAGGGCAAGTGGGACTAATGCTTTCTTT.

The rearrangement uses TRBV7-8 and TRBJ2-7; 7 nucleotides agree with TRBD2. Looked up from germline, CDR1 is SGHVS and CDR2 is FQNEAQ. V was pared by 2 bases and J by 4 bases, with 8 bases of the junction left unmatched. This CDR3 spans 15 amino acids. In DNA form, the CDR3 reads TGTGCCAGCAGCTTAATGGGGGGGGAAGCGTACGAGCAGTACTTC. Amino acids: CASSLMGGEAYEQYF.

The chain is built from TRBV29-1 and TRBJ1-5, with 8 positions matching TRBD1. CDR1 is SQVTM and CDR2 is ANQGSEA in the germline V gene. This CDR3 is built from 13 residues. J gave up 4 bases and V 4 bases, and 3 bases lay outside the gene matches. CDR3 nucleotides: TGCAGCGTTGGACAGGGGCTGAATCAGCCCCAGCATTTT. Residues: CSVGQGLNQPQHF.

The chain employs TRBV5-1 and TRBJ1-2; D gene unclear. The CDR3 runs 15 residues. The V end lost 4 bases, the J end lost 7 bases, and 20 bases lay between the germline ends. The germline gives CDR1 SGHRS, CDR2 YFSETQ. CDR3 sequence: CASSPNTFLVFGYTF. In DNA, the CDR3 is TGCGCCAGCAGCCCGAACACGTTTCTTGTGTTTGGCTACACCTTC.

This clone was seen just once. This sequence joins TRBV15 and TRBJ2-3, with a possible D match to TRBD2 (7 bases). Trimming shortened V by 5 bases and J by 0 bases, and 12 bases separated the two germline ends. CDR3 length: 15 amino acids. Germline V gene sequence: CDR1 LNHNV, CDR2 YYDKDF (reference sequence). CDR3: CATSGGGGSTDTQYF. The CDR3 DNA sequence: TGTGCCACCAGCGGGGGGGGCGGGAGCACAGATACGCAGTATTTT.

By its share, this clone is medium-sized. For the CDR3, the DNA is TGTGCCAGTCCTAAAAGGGGGGGCGCGTGGACTAGCACAGATACGCAGTATTTT. Its translation is CASPKRGGAWTSTDTQYF. The chain joins TRBV21-1 to TRBJ2-3; the DNA was not used to check the table's D call, TRBD2. TRBV21-1 is annotated as a pseudogene. CDR3 length: 18 amino acids.

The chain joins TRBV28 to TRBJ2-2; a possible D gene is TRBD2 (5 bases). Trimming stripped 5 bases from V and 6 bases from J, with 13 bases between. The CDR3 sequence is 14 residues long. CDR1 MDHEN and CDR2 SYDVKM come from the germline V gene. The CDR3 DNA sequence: TGTGCCAGCAGTCAACTAGGAAACTCCGGGGAGCTGTTTTTT. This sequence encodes CASSQLGNSGELFF.

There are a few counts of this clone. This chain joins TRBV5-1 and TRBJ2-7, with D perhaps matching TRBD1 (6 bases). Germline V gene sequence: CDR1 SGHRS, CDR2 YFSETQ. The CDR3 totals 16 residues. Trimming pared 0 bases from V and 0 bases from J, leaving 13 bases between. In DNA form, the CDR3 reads TGCGCCAGCAGCTTGGTGGGGGCACGGATCTCCTACGAGCAGTACTTC. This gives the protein CASSLVGARISYEQYF.

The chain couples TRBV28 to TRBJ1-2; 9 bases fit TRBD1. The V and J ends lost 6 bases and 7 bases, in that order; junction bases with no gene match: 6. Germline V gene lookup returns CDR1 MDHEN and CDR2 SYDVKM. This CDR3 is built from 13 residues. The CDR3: CASSARDRAGYTF. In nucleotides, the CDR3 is TGTGCCAGCAGCGCCAGGGACAGGGCTGGCTACACCTTC.

CDR3 in amino acids: CASSSRQGGATNEKLFF. CDR3 nucleotides: TGTGCCAGCAGCTCCCGACAGGGGGGCGCAACTAATGAAAAACTGTTTTTT. The chain has TRBV7-2 and TRBJ1-4; 9 bases agree with TRBD1. From germline, CDR1 is SGHTA and CDR2 FQGNSA. This CDR3 is built from 17 residues. The trim removed 4 bases at V and 0 bases at J, leaving 6 bases unmatched.

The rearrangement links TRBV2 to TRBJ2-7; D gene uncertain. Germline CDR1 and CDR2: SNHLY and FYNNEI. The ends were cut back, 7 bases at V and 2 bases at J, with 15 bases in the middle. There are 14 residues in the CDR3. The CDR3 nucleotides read TGTGCCAGCACCGAATCCGGAGTTACCTACGAGCAGTACTTC. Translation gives CASTESGVTYEQYF.

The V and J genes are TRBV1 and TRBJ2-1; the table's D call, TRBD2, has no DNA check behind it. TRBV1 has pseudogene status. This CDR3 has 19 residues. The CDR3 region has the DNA TGCACCAGCAGCCAAGATCCCGGGGCTACTAGCGGGAGGGCTGGTGAGCAGTTCTTC. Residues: CTSSQDPGATSGRAGEQFF.

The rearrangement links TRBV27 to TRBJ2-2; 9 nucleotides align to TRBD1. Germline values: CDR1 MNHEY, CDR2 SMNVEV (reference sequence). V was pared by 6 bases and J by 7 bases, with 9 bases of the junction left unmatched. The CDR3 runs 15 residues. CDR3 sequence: CASSRTGALGGELFF. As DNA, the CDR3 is TGTGCCAGCAGCAGGACAGGGGCGCTTGGCGGGGAGCTGTTTTTT.

The CDR3 loop reads CASSRSLHF. The DNA of the CDR3 is TGTGCCAGCAGCCGCAGCCTCCACTTT. V gene TRBV21-1 combines with J gene TRBJ1-6; the table assigns TRBD1, which was not confirmed against the DNA. TRBV21-1 corresponds to a pseudogene. The CDR3 runs to 9 residues.

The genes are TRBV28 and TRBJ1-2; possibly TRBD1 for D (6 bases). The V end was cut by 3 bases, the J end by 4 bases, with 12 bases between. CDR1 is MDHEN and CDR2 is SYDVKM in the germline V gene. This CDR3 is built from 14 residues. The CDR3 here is CASSFADSFYGYTF. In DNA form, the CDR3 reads TGTGCCAGCAGTTTCGCGGACAGCTTCTATGGCTACACCTTC.

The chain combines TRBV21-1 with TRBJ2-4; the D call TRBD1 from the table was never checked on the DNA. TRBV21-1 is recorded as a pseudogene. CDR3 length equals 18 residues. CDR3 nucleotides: TGTGCCAGCAGCAGACAGGACCCCCTAGGGCTAGCCAAAAACATTCAGTACTTC. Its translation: CASSRQDPLGLAKNIQYF.

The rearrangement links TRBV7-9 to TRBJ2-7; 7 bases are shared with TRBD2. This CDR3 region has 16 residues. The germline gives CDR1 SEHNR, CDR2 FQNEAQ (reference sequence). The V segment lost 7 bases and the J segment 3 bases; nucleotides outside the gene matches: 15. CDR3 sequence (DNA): TGTGCCAGCATGGCTAGCGGTTATAGCTCCGGCTACGAGCAGTACTTC. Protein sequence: CASMASGYSSGYEQYF.

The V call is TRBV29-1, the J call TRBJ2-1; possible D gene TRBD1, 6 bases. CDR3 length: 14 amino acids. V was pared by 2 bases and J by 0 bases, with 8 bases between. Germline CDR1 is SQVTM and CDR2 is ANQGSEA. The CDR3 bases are TGCAGCGTTGAATGGGGGCACTCCTACAATGAGCAGTTCTTC. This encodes CSVEWGHSYNEQFF.

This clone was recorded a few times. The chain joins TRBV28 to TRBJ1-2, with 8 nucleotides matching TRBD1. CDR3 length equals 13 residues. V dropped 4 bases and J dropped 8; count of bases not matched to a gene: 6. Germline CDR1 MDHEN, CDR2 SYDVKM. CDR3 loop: CASSSPTGEGYTF. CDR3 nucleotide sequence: TGTGCCAGCAGTTCACCGACAGGGGAAGGCTACACCTTC.

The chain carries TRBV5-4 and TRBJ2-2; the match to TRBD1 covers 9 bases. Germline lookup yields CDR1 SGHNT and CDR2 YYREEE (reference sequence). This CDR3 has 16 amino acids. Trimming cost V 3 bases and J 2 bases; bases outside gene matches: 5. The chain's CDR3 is CASSSDRGDNTGELFF. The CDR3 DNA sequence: TGTGCCAGCAGCTCCGACAGGGGGGATAACACCGGGGAGCTGTTTTTT.

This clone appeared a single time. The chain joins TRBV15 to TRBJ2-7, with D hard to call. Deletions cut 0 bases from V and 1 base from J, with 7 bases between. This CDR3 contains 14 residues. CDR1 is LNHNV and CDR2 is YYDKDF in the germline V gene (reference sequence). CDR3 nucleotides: TGTGCCACCAGCAGAGAGGCAGGATCCTACGAGCAGTACTTC. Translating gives CATSREAGSYEQYF.

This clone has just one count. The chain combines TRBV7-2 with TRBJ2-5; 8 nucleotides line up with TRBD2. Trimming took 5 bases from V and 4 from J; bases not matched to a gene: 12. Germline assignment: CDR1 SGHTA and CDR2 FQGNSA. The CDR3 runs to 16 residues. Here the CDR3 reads CASSNGGWAGGETQYF. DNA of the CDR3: TGTGCCAGCAGCAATGGGGGATGGGCGGGAGGAGAGACCCAGTACTTC.

The chain's CDR3 is CASQTSGARYNEQFF. In DNA, the CDR3 is TGTGCCAGCCAGACTAGCGGAGCCCGTTACAATGAGCAGTTCTTC. The chain joins TRBV28 to TRBJ2-1, with TRBD2 matching over 9 bases. The length of the CDR3 is 15 residues. The V gene end was trimmed by 8 bases and the J gene end by 4 bases; junction bases not matched to a gene: 9. The germline V gene encodes CDR1 MDHEN and CDR2 SYDVKM.